The T cell receptor (beta chain) under discussion was sequenced for a study of PD-L1 blockade in urothelial cancer. Whole-study context: Male sex and bladder-origin urothelial cancer were recorded for twenty-five of 29 patients.

Germline CDR1 reads LGHNA; CDR2 reads YSLEER. The J segment lost 2 bases and the V segment lost 0 bases, leaving 13 bases of the junction unmatched. The CDR3 extends over 19 amino acids. As to time point: peripheral blood 6 weeks after treatment start. Only in-frame clones appear in the TCRdb table, and some are missing; sequencing was by immunoSEQ multiplex PCR. Among tens of thousands of clones listed, about 90% were seen once. In this sample, this clone turned up once. Source: PBMCs, taken around atezolizumab (anti-PD-L1) treatment. This receptor was obtained from a man in his fifties or sixties with urothelial cancer. The chain has TRBV4-3 and TRBJ2-5; 9 nucleotides match TRBD1. CDR3 sequence: CASSQDWAGTGRWQETQYF. The CDR3 DNA reads TGCGCCAGCAGCCAAGATTGGGCAGGGACAGGGAGGTGGCAAGAGACCCAGTACTTC.